Below are 30 T cell receptor beta chains sequenced from a single sample in a study of Ad26.COV2.S vaccination and SARS-CoV-2 variants. Treatment meaning: some 19 received Ad26.COV2.S at low or high dose, single or two shots; about 5 received placebo; per-sample allocation not given. Sampling was performed 63 days after the first vaccine or placebo injection. Generated by immunoSEQ multiplex PCR, the TCRdb table keeps only in-frame clones and is missing some. This sample carries about 350,000 clones, 88% of them seen once, and the ten largest clones take approximately 5.9%. The sequencing used peripheral blood, collected in a trial of Ad26.COV2.S vaccine versus placebo. The receptors stem from a person aged 18 to 65 who received the Ad26.COV2.S COVID-19 vaccine or a placebo.

The chain joins TRBV6-5 to TRBJ1-5; 8 bases match TRBD1. The CDR3 sequence is 13 residues long. Germline V gene lookup returns CDR1 MNHEY and CDR2 SVGAGI. Trimming at V came to 6 bases and at J to 7 bases, leaving 5 bases not matched to a gene. The CDR3 DNA reads TGTGCCAGCAGGCCTACAGGGGGACAGCCCCAGCATTTT. Its translation is CASRPTGGQPQHF.

This clone was seen only a few times. The chain is built from TRBV5-6 and TRBJ1-6, with D possibly TRBD1 on 6 matching bases. Germline assignment: CDR1 SGHDT and CDR2 YYEEEE. The CDR3 length is 16 residues. V lost 3 bases, J lost 7 bases, and 17 bases lay in between. Here the CDR3 reads CASSSMDSRWNSPLHF. CDR3 bases: TGTGCCAGCAGCTCGATGGACAGCCGCTGGAATTCACCCCTCCACTTT. The full variable domain, completed using reference TRBV5-6 and TRBJ1-6, is DAGVTQSPTHLIKTRGQQVTLRCSPKSGHDTVSWYQQALGQGPQFIFQYYEEEERQRGNFPDRFSGHQFPNYSSELNVNALLLGDSALYLCASSSMDSRWNSPLHFGNGTRLTVT.

V and J are TRBV9 and TRBJ2-7; the match to TRBD2 covers 8 bases. Germline CDR1 reads SGDLS; CDR2 reads YYNGEE. The J segment lost 5 bases and the V segment lost 1 base, leaving 14 bases of the junction unmatched. The length of the CDR3 is 17 residues. Written as DNA, the CDR3 is TGTGCCAGCAGCGTAAACCCCCTCGGGAGGGGCATAAACGAGCAGTACTTC. Translating it yields CASSVNPLGRGINEQYF.

The chain combines TRBV3-1 (or the pseudogene TRBV3-2) with TRBJ1-2, with D unresolved. CDR1 and CDR2 from the germline V gene are LGHDT and YNNKEL (reference sequence). The CDR3 totals 16 residues. V was clipped by 7 bases and J by 4 bases, with 22 bases between them. CDR3 DNA sequence: TGTGCCAGCACGGATACCGGCTATTACTCAGGCTATGGCTACACCTTC. This gives the protein CASTDTGYYSGYGYTF.

The chain has TRBV29-1 and TRBJ1-1, with 9 bases lining up with TRBD1. Germline V CDR1 and CDR2: SQVTM, ANQGSEA. The V gene end was trimmed by 3 bases and the J gene end by 1 base; junction bases not matched to a gene: 3. This CDR3 spans 14 amino acids. Written as DNA, the CDR3 is TGCAGCGTTGACCGGGGACAGGGGAACACTGAAGCTTTCTTT. It is translated as CSVDRGQGNTEAFF.

The rearrangement joins TRBV3-1 (or the pseudogene TRBV3-2) to TRBJ2-6; 7 bases fit TRBD1. CDR1 and CDR2 (germline): LGHDT, YNNKEL (reference sequence). This CDR3 spans 17 amino acids. V was pared by 0 bases and J by 2 bases, with 4 bases of the junction left unmatched. The CDR3 DNA is TGTGCCAGCAGCCAAGACACGACAGGGACTGGGGCCAACGTCCTGACTTTC. This translates into CASSQDTTGTGANVLTF.

This clone was seen just once. The chain couples TRBV6-4 to TRBJ2-3; the D gene is possibly TRBD2 (5 bases). Germline V gives CDR1 MRHNA, CDR2 SNTAGT. The CDR3 has 14 amino acids. Trimming took off 4 bases at V and 7 bases at J, with 15 bases between the two ends. In nucleotides, the CDR3 is TGTGCCAGCAGTGGCGGGCCGCCACCCAATACGCAGTATTTT. It is translated as CASSGGPPPNTQYF.

The chain carries TRBV2 and TRBJ2-5; D possibly corresponds to TRBD1 (6 bases). This CDR3 spans 15 amino acids. Between the trimmed V and J ends, which lost 2 bases and 5 bases, there was a span of 15 bases. Looked up from germline, CDR1 is SNHLY and CDR2 is FYNNEI. The CDR3 region is CASSESTGERETQYF. CDR3 in DNA: TGTGCCAGCAGTGAATCGACAGGCGAGCGGGAGACCCAGTACTTC. The complete variable domain, with remaining parts taken from reference TRBV2 and TRBJ2-5, reads EPEVTQTPSHQVTQMGQEVILRCVPISNHLYFYWYRQILGQKVEFLVSFYNNEISEKSEIFDDQFSVERPDGSNFTLKIRSTKLEDSAMYFCASSESTGERETQYFGPGTRLLVL.

The chain uses TRBV27 and TRBJ1-6; TRBD1 might be the D (5 bases). Germline V gene sequence: CDR1 MNHEY, CDR2 SMNVEV (reference sequence). Trimming took 5 bases from V and 9 from J, leaving 11 bases between them. The CDR3 is 13 amino acids. The CDR3 here is CASSRKGISPLHF. CDR3 nucleotides: TGTGCCAGCAGTCGGAAGGGGATTTCACCCCTCCACTTT.

The rearrangement joins TRBV5-1 to TRBJ1-6; 8 bases line up with TRBD1. The CDR3 length is 16 residues. The germline V gene encodes CDR1 SGHRS and CDR2 YFSETQ. V lost 4 bases and J lost 7; bases outside the gene matches: 10. The CDR3 nucleotides are TGCGCCAGCAGCGAATCCCCGGGACAGGAAAATTCACCCCTCCACTTT. Translating gives CASSESPGQENSPLHF.

The chain recombines TRBV19 with TRBJ2-2, with D maybe TRBD1 (5 bases). Germline assignment: CDR1 LNHDA and CDR2 SQIVND (reference sequence). The CDR3 is made up of 14 amino acids. The V end was cut by 7 bases, the J end by 0 bases, with 9 bases between. CDR3 in DNA: TGTGCCAGTACCTCACAGGCGAACACCGGGGAGCTGTTTTTT. As protein: CASTSQANTGELFF. Full variable domain (missing parts from reference TRBV19 and TRBJ2-2): DGGITQSPKYLFRKEGQNVTLSCEQNLNHDAMYWYRQDPGQGLRLIYYSQIVNDFQKGDIAEGYSVSREKKESFPLTVTSAQKNPTAFYLCASTSQANTGELFFGEGSRLTVL.

The V gene is TRBV5-1, the J gene TRBJ2-2; D might be TRBD1 or TRBD2, each matching 5 bases. CDR1 SGHRS and CDR2 YFSETQ come from the germline V gene. Trimming left V 0 bases short and J 5 bases short, with 8 bases between. The CDR3 covers 14 residues. The CDR3 DNA is TGCGCCAGCAGCTTGGATGGGGGTACCGGGGAGCTGTTTTTT. As protein: CASSLDGGTGELFF. Looking up the rest from reference TRBV5-1 and TRBJ2-2 gives the full variable domain: KAGVTQTPRYLIKTRGQQVTLSCSPISGHRSVSWYQQTPGQGLQFLFEYFSETQRNKGNFPGRFSGRQFSNSRSEMNVSTLELGDSALYLCASSLDGGTGELFFGEGSRLTVL.

This rearrangement joins TRBV6-2 or TRBV6-3 to TRBJ2-7; 11 nucleotides agree with TRBD2. Germline CDR1 MNHEY, CDR2 SVGEGT. V dropped 3 bases and J dropped 2; count of bases not matched to a gene: 6. There are 16 residues in the CDR3. The CDR3 nucleotides are TGTGCCAGCAGTTATCCGACTAGCGGGAATCCCTACGAGCAGTACTTC. As protein: CASSYPTSGNPYEQYF.

The chain joins TRBV19 to TRBJ1-2; weak D call: TRBD1 (5 bases). Germline CDR1 reads LNHDA; CDR2 reads SQIVND (reference sequence). This CDR3 contains 14 residues. V dropped 4 bases and J dropped 2 bases, with 11 bases sitting between them. The CDR3 here is CASSNIGGNYGYTF. CDR3 DNA sequence: TGTGCCAGTAGTAATATTGGGGGGAACTATGGCTACACCTTC.

The chain employs TRBV7-3 and TRBJ2-7; TRBD1 matches at 10 bases. In germline, CDR1 is SGHTA, CDR2 FQGTGA. The CDR3 spans 17 residues. The V segment lost 3 bases and the J segment 4 bases; nucleotides outside the gene matches: 12. CDR3: CASSFSPLGQGDYEQYF. In DNA, the CDR3 is TGTGCCAGCAGCTTTTCCCCCCTCGGACAGGGGGATTACGAGCAGTACTTC. Drawing the rest from reference TRBV7-3 and TRBJ2-7, the complete variable domain is GAGVSQTPSNKVTEKGKYVELRCDPISGHTALYWYRQSLGQGPEFLIYFQGTGAADDSGLPNDRFFAVRPEGSVSTLKIQRTERGDSAVYLCASSFSPLGQGDYEQYFGPGTRLTVT.

This chain joins TRBV4-3 and TRBJ2-3, with 9 bases matching TRBD1. CDR3 length: 17 amino acids. V shed 0 bases, J shed 2 bases, and the junction held 6 bases outside the gene matches. Germline loops: CDR1 LGHNA, CDR2 YSLEER. Here the CDR3 DNA reads TGCGCCAGCAGCCAAGATCTTCGGGACAGGGCCACAGATACGCAGTATTTT. Residues: CASSQDLRDRATDTQYF.

The chain uses TRBV9 and TRBJ2-3, with 10 bases matching TRBD2. The length of the CDR3 is 17 residues. J lost 7 bases, V lost 2 bases, and 13 bases had no gene match. Germline assignment: CDR1 SGDLS and CDR2 YYNGEE. Here the CDR3 DNA reads TGTGCCAGCAGCGTTGAAAGCGGGGGGGTTTTGGGAAATACGCAGTATTTT. Its translation: CASSVESGGVLGNTQYF.

V and J are TRBV5-4 and TRBJ1-4; TRBD1 aligns across 7 bases. J gave up 0 bases and V 4 bases, and 9 bases lay outside the gene matches. The CDR3 consists of 17 residues. Per the germline V gene, CDR1 is SGHNT and CDR2 is YYREEE (reference sequence). CDR3 amino acids: CASSRRDRPTTNEKLFF. The CDR3 DNA reads as TGTGCCAGCAGCCGGCGGGACAGACCTACAACTAATGAAAAACTGTTTTTT.

This chain links TRBV11-3 with TRBJ1-2; D is possibly TRBD1 (6 bases). The CDR3 sequence is 13 residues long. CDR1 is SGHNT, CDR2 YENEEA, per germline. Between the trimmed V and J ends, which lost 3 bases and 5 bases, there was a span of 10 bases. The CDR3 loop reads CASSFGGGYGYTF. Here the CDR3 DNA reads TGTGCCAGCAGCTTTGGGGGCGGATATGGCTACACCTTC. Combining the CDR3 with reference TRBV11-3 and TRBJ1-2 gives the whole variable domain EAGVVQSPRYKIIEKKQPVAFWCNPISGHNTLYWYLQNLGQGPELLIRYENEEAVDDSQLPKDRFSAERLKGVDSTLKIQPAELGDSAVYLCASSFGGGYGYTFGSGTRLTVV.

Only a few counts were recorded for this clone. This chain connects TRBV6-6 to TRBJ1-6; 7 bases fit TRBD1. Trimming at V came to 8 bases and at J to 3 bases, leaving 1 base not matched to a gene. This CDR3 has 13 residues. The germline V gene encodes CDR1 MNHNY and CDR2 SVGAGI (reference sequence). The CDR3 sequence is CASRDSYNSPLHF. The CDR3 DNA reads as TGTGCCAGCCGGGACAGCTATAATTCACCCCTCCACTTT.

The gene calls are TRBV7-9 and TRBJ1-1, with 7 bases fitting TRBD1. Germline CDR1 SEHNR, CDR2 FQNEAQ (reference sequence). The ends lost 4 bases at V and 11 bases at J; junction bases unmatched: 13. CDR3 size: 14 residues. DNA for the CDR3: TGTGCCAGCAGCTCCACCCAGAAGACAGGGAAGGCTTTCTTT. Its translation is CASSSTQKTGKAFF.

The gene calls are TRBV28 and TRBJ2-6; maybe TRBD2 (6 bases). The ends were cut back, 7 bases at V and 2 bases at J, with 15 bases in the middle. Germline-derived CDR1 and CDR2 are MDHEN and SYDVKM. The CDR3 totals 16 residues. Here the CDR3 reads CASTKPGTAGANVLTF. CDR3 bases: TGTGCCAGCACCAAACCCGGGACTGCTGGGGCCAACGTCCTGACTTTC.

V and J are TRBV7-2 and TRBJ1-1; perhaps TRBD1 as D (5 bases). Germline CDR1 and CDR2: SGHTA and FQGNSA. V shed 2 bases and J shed 8 bases, with 12 bases lying between them. The CDR3 is made up of 13 amino acids. The CDR3 reads CASSLTGRGEAFF. The CDR3 coding sequence is TGTGCCAGCAGCTTAACGGGACGTGGAGAAGCTTTCTTT.

The rearrangement joins TRBV6-6 to TRBJ1-6; weak D call: TRBD1 (5 bases). Germline V gene sequence: CDR1 MNHNY, CDR2 SVGAGI (reference sequence). Between the trimmed V and J ends, which lost 8 bases and 8 bases, there was a span of 16 bases. The CDR3 spans 14 residues. CDR3 DNA: TGTGCCAGCCGCGTCGGGGGAGAGTATTCACCCCTCCACTTT. Translated, it gives CASRVGGEYSPLHF.

J is TRBJ1-1 and V is TRBV5-5, with 9 bases matching TRBD1. V gave up 5 bases and J gave up 0 bases; unmatched junction bases: 8. The CDR3 consists of 16 residues. Germline V gene data show CDR1 as SGHKS and CDR2 as YYEKEE (reference sequence). The CDR3 spells CASRDPGQGVNTEAFF. The CDR3 DNA reads as TGTGCCAGCAGGGATCCGGGACAGGGTGTGAACACTGAAGCTTTCTTT.

CDR3 coding DNA: TGTGCCAGCTCACCACAGTTCGGCCCGACAGGGTTGGGCTACGAGCAGTACTTC. Translation gives CASSPQFGPTGLGYEQYF. The chain couples TRBV18 to TRBJ2-7; TRBD1 matches 7 bases. In germline, CDR1 is KGHSH, CDR2 LQKENI. Trimming cost V 1 base and J 3 bases; bases outside gene matches: 15. The length of the CDR3 is 18 residues.

Worth noting for this clone: At one end, the junction sequence differs from germline, possibly due to a read error. This rearrangement joins TRBV4-3 to TRBJ2-1; 8 bases fit TRBD2. The V gene's germline CDR1 is LGHNA and CDR2 YSLEER. The CDR3 extends over 13 amino acids. As DNA, the CDR3 is TGCGCCAGCAGCCAAGAAGCGGGGGCCGGACGGCTCTTC. Translating it yields CASSQEAGAGRLF.

This clone was seen only once. The chain combines TRBV30 with TRBJ2-6; D uncertain. V gave up 4 bases and J gave up 4 bases, with 11 bases separating them. CDR3 length: 14 amino acids. Germline values: CDR1 GTSNPN, CDR2 SVGIG (reference sequence). As DNA, the CDR3 is TGTGCCTGGACTATTACAACCGGGGCCAACGTCCTGACTTTC. Translating gives CAWTITTGANVLTF.

This clone has only one observation. The chain carries TRBV3-1 (or the pseudogene TRBV3-2) and TRBJ2-1; no clear D gene. V was pared by 1 base and J by 6 bases, with 13 bases between. This CDR3 has 15 residues. Germline V gene lookup returns CDR1 LGHDT and CDR2 YNNKEL (reference sequence). CDR3 DNA sequence: TGTGCCAGCAGCCAAGCATTCACGGCCCCCAATGAGCAGTTCTTC. Its protein product is CASSQAFTAPNEQFF.

This clone was seen a single time. This chain links TRBV19 with TRBJ1-1; no clear D. CDR3 length: 14 residues. V was clipped by 1 base and J by 0 bases, with 6 bases between them. Germline loops: CDR1 LNHDA, CDR2 SQIVND (reference sequence). CDR3 protein: CASSIATLNTEAFF. For the CDR3, the DNA is TGTGCCAGTAGTATAGCTACATTGAACACTGAAGCTTTCTTT.